This T cell receptor beta chain was documented in a study of T-cell memory formation after mild COVID-19. Background on the study: There were largely donor-specific TCR clusters.

This clonotype was observed a handful of times. Its specificity is not known. Using its own MiXCR run on the 5' RACE reads, TCRdb lists one record per CDR3 protein. Counted here are approximately 400,000 distinct CDR3 sequences, roughly 18% occurring once; the ten biggest clones make up around a fifth. The study, taken as a whole, reports: Unconfirmed was the SARS-CoV-2 specificity of second-wave clones that peaked on day 37. Day 15 to 85 contractors were CD4/CD8 balanced; later expanders leaned CD4+.

The TCR originated in a young man who had mild COVID-19 (a few samples of this study predate the infection). Cell type and time point are not known. Source material: PBMCs or a T cell subset sorted from them (not recorded which).

The CDR3 nucleotides are TGTGCCAGCAGCCAAGGGGGGTTCAATGAGCAGTTCTTC. It is translated as CASSQGGFNEQFF. The gene calls are TRBV7-8 and TRBJ2-1; D may be TRBD1 or TRBD2 (6 bases each). Trimming removed 5 bases at V and 6 bases at J, with 11 bases between. In germline, CDR1 is SGHVS, CDR2 FQNEAQ. The CDR3 has 13 amino acids.